A selection of T cell receptor beta chains follows, all from one sample in a study of Graves' ophthalmopathy and Graves' hyperthyroidism. Using its own MiXCR run on the multiplex PCR reads, TCRdb lists one record per CDR3 protein. The table has 660,000 or so distinct CDR3 sequences, roughly 41% seen once. The sample taken for sequencing was peripheral blood. These TCRs come from an adult man with Graves' ophthalmopathy. Each CDR3 is given with its conserved first and last residue. A D gene is named only where the DNA matches it firmly. Size is stated for part of the rows, as once, few or many counts, or as a class when the clone is expanded.

TRBV29-1	.	TRBJ1-1	.	CSVSVGMVGGTEAFF	TGCAGCGTTTCCGTAGGGATGGTAGGTGGCACTGAAGCTTTCTTT
TRBV19	.	TRBJ1-2	many	CASSLLGDVGYTF	TGTGCCAGTAGCCTTCTCGGGGACGTTGGCTACACCTTC
TRBV10-3	.	TRBJ2-5	many	CASSATSRETQYF	TGTGCCAGCAGCGCGACTAGTCGAGAGACCCAGTACTTC
TRBV7-9	.	TRBJ2-5	many	CASTLSAGGEETQYF	TGTGCCAGCACTCTTTCCGCAGGGGGGGAAGAGACCCAGTACTTC
TRBV6-1	TRBD1	TRBJ1-6	many	CASTLDRGIDPLHF	TGTGCCAGCACCCTGGACAGGGGTATTGATCCCCTCCACTTT
TRBV10-3	.	TRBJ1-2	.	CASSSTGQYGYTF	TGTGCCAGCAGTTCCACGGGGCAATACGGCTACACCTTC
TRBV6-2/TRBV6-3	.	TRBJ1-1	many	CASSYSRTEAFF	TGTGCCAGCAGTTACTCGAGAACTGAAGCTTTCTTT
TRBV5-1	.	TRBJ2-5	.	CASGQDLRETQYF	TGCGCCAGCGGACAAGATCTCCGAGAGACCCAGTACTTC
TRBV7-9	TRBD2	TRBJ2-7	many	CASSPWTSGPGEQYF	TGTGCCAGCAGCCCCTGGACTAGCGGGCCGGGCGAGCAGTACTTC
TRBV5-5	TRBD1	TRBJ1-1	few	CASSLGQGAGSEAFF	TGTGCCAGCAGCCTCGGACAGGGGGCAGGCTCTGAAGCTTTCTTT
TRBV25-1	.	TRBJ1-1	many	CASSERTANTEAFF	TGTGCCAGCAGTGAAAGGACAGCCAACACTGAAGCTTTCTTT
TRBV29-1	.	TRBJ2-5	once	CSVAGKVETQYF	TGCAGCGTTGCCGGGAAGGTGGAGACCCAGTACTTC
TRBV2	.	TRBJ1-6	.	CASKGRSPLHF	TGTGCCAGCAAGGGGAGGTCACCCCTCCACTTT
TRBV5-1	TRBD2	TRBJ2-7	many	CASSLSGLAYEQYF	TGCGCCAGCAGCTTGTCGGGACTAGCCTACGAGCAGTACTTC
TRBV5-6	TRBD2	TRBJ2-7	.	CASSRFGGTDPYEQYF	TGTGCCAGCAGCCGGTTCGGGGGGACGGACCCCTACGAGCAGTACTTC
TRBV2	.	TRBJ1-1	.	CASSYLQGLKNTEAFF	TGTGCCAGCAGTTACCTCCAGGGGCTAAAGAACACTGAAGCTTTCTTT
TRBV7-9	.	TRBJ1-5	many	CATAEGNNQPQHF	TGTGCTACAGCAGAGGGGAACAATCAGCCCCAGCATTTT
TRBV11-3	.	TRBJ2-5	few	CASSFRTRGETQYF	TGTGCCAGCAGCTTCCGTACCCGGGGGGAGACCCAGTACTTC
TRBV20-1	.	TRBJ1-4	few	CSARPYREVHEKLFF	TGCAGTGCTAGACCTTACAGGGAAGTACATGAAAAACTGTTTTTT
TRBV20-1	.	TRBJ1-1	.	CSAMGHLAFF	TGCAGTGCGATGGGACATCTAGCTTTCTTT
TRBV29-1	TRBD1	TRBJ2-6	.	CSASDRVDTEAF	TGCAGCGCCTCGGACAGGGTTGACACTGAAGCTTTC
TRBV19	TRBD1	TRBJ1-5	.	CASSIVGRGNQPQHF	TGTGCCAGTAGTATAGTAGGCAGGGGGAATCAGCCCCAGCATTTT
TRBV7-2	.	TRBJ2-5	few	CASSYLKLETQYF	TGTGCCAGCAGTTACCTGAAATTAGAGACCCAGTACTTC
TRBV29-1	TRBD2	TRBJ2-3	.	CSAKITSGATQYF	TGCAGCGCAAAGATCACTAGCGGGGCTACGCAGTATTTT
TRBV7-9	.	TRBJ1-1	many	CASSLRDIEAFF	TGTGCCAGCAGCTTGAGGGACATTGAAGCTTTCTTT
TRBV5-1	TRBD2	TRBJ2-7	many	CASSLGTSGSRYEQYF	TGCGCCAGCAGCTTGGGTACTAGCGGGAGTCGGTACGAGCAGTACTTC
TRBV20-1	.	TRBJ2-5	.	CSAGQFQETQYF	TGCAGTGCTGGACAGTTCCAAGAGACCCAGTACTTC
TRBV7-7	.	TRBJ1-6	.	CASSPGPTGTVPLHF	TGTGCCAGCAGCCCAGGGCCGACCGGTACGGTCCCCCTCCACTTT
TRBV6-5	.	TRBJ2-7	many	CASSYSIPSNEQYF	TGTGCCAGCAGTTACTCGATCCCCTCGAACGAGCAGTACTTC
TRBV20-1	TRBD2	TRBJ2-5	many	CSAGEREPGTQYF	TGCAGTGCTGGAGAGCGGGAGCCTGGTACCCAGTACTTC
TRBV4-3	TRBD2	TRBJ2-5	.	CASSPGGGEETQYF	TGCGCCAGCAGCCCCGGGGGGGGGGAAGAGACCCAGTACTTC
TRBV30	.	TRBJ1-5	.	CAWNKASNQPQHF	TGTGCCTGGAACAAGGCTAGCAATCAGCCCCAGCATTTT
TRBV4-1	TRBD1	TRBJ1-5	many	CASSQTGIGEPQHF	TGCGCCAGCAGCCAGACAGGGATCGGTGAGCCCCAGCATTTT
TRBV27	TRBD1	TRBJ2-7	few	CASSVNRGYEQYF	TGTGCCAGCAGTGTAAACAGGGGTTACGAGCAGTACTTC
TRBV29-1	TRBD1	TRBJ1-2	many	CSVDALTGSSNYGYTF	TGCAGCGTTGATGCACTGACAGGGTCCTCTAACTATGGCTACACCTTC
TRBV7-3	.	TRBJ1-1	few	CASSLDLGGEAFF	TGTGCCAGCAGCCTAGATCTGGGGGGTGAAGCTTTCTTT
TRBV4-1	TRBD1	TRBJ2-5	.	CASSHDRAETQYF	TGCGCCAGCAGCCATGACAGGGCAGAGACCCAGTACTTC
TRBV10-2	.	TRBJ2-7	many	CASSAPGEQYF	TGCGCCAGCAGTGCCCCCGGTGAGCAGTACTTC
TRBV29-1	.	TRBJ1-1	.	CSVTRNTEAFF	TGCAGCGTTACCAGGAACACTGAAGCTTTCTTT
TRBV25-1	TRBD1	TRBJ1-4	.	CASRADRVTLEKLFF	TGTGCCAGCAGGGCGGACAGGGTGACATTGGAAAAACTGTTTTTT
TRBV7-6	.	TRBJ1-3	few	CASSPGTGSFTYYGNTIYF	TGTGCCAGCAGCCCCGGGACTGGGAGTTTCACTTACTATGGAAACACCATATATTTT
TRBV29-1	.	TRBJ1-1	many	CSVVVVGAPNTEAFF	TGCAGCGTTGTTGTGGTCGGGGCCCCGAACACTGAAGCTTTCTTT
TRBV7-9	.	TRBJ1-2	many	CASSLGTANYGYTF	TGTGCCAGCAGCTTAGGGACAGCCAACTATGGCTACACCTTC
TRBV5-1	.	TRBJ2-5	few	CASSLMQDQETQYF	TGCGCCAGCAGCTTGATGCAGGACCAAGAGACCCAGTACTTC
TRBV15	.	TRBJ2-6	.	CATAGGQGLNVLTF	TGTGCCACCGCTGGGGGCCAAGGGCTCAACGTCCTGACTTTC
TRBV25-1	.	TRBJ1-1	once	CASSARQETDTEAFF	TGTGCCAGCAGCGCCAGGCAGGAAACGGACACTGAAGCTTTCTTT
TRBV2	.	TRBJ1-1	many	CASSALSDKFEAFF	TGTGCCAGCAGTGCACTGAGCGACAAATTTGAAGCTTTCTTT
TRBV2	.	TRBJ2-5	many	CASSEAGIGTQYF	TGTGCCAGCAGTGAAGCGGGCATCGGGACCCAGTACTTC
TRBV24-1	.	TRBJ2-1	.	CATSGYESSYNEQFF	TGTGCCACCAGTGGTTACGAGAGCTCCTACAATGAGCAGTTCTTC
TRBV2	TRBD1	TRBJ1-2	.	CATLPGTGGLVLYGYTF	TGTGCCACTCTCCCCGGGACAGGGGGCTTGGTCCTCTATGGCTACACCTTC
TRBV20-1	.	TRBJ2-7	many	CSAYRDSSYEQYF	TGCAGTGCTTACCGGGACTCCAGCTACGAGCAGTACTTC
TRBV10-3	.	TRBJ1-2	once	CAISGGDTHGYTF	TGTGCCATCAGCGGTGGGGACACCCATGGCTACACCTTC
TRBV7-2	TRBD2	TRBJ2-2	.	CASSQERLAGANTGELFF	TGTGCCAGCAGCCAAGAGAGGCTTGCGGGAGCGAACACCGGGGAGCTGTTTTTT
TRBV7-2	TRBD1	TRBJ2-7	.	CASSSGTGVPSSYEQYF	TGTGCCAGCAGCTCCGGGACAGGGGTCCCCAGCTCCTACGAGCAGTACTTC
TRBV9	.	TRBJ1-3	.	CASSWIRSGAPGNTIYF	TGTGCCAGCAGCTGGATCCGTTCAGGGGCGCCCGGAAACACCATATATTTT
TRBV5-1	TRBD1	TRBJ1-1	once	CASSLPGQGARTEAFF	TGCGCCAGCAGCTTACCGGGACAGGGGGCGCGAACTGAAGCTTTCTTT
TRBV24-1	.	TRBJ1-5	.	CATCSYYQPLHF	TGTGCCACCTGTAGCTACTATCAGCCCCTGCATTTT